Detailed here is one T cell receptor beta chain. This sample stems from a study of blood T cells in healthy people across ages. This CDR3 has 15 amino acids. J gave up 7 bases and V 6 bases, and 12 bases lay outside the gene matches. The V gene's germline CDR1 is KGHSH and CDR2 LQKENI. Then a second PCR, running about 7 to 11 cycles, was carried out with a sample-barcoded 5' primer and a J-beta primer mix. Using its own MiXCR run on the 5' RACE reads, TCRdb lists one record per CDR3 protein. Found here are about 970,000 distinct CDR3 sequences, roughly 51% of them singletons; the top ten hold 20% to 25%.

The genes are TRBV18 and TRBJ2-1; the match to TRBD1 covers 7 bases. This receptor was identified in a woman between 55 and 75 years old in good health. The sequencing input was blood. CDR3 loop: CASSPTGQVGNEQFF. DNA of the CDR3: TGTGCCAGCTCGCCAACCGGACAGGTGGGGAATGAGCAGTTCTTC.